This TCR beta chain emerged from a study of T cell responses to AZD1222 COVID-19 vaccine. Sequencing was performed with immunoSEQ multiplex PCR; in TCRdb, only in-frame clones are kept and a portion is missing. The sample carries tens of thousands of clones, approximately 89% recorded once. There are 15 residues in the CDR3. Germline CDR1 SGHKS, CDR2 YYEKEE (reference sequence). Trimming removed 4 bases from V and 5 bases from J, with 18 bases in between. Material: peripheral blood, obtained on day 0 of AZD1222 vaccination. The chain uses TRBV5-5 and TRBJ2-5; D perhaps matches TRBD2 (5 bases). This receptor was obtained from an adult in good health. The CDR3 here is CASSPNRGYRETQYF. DNA of the CDR3: TGTGCCAGCAGCCCGAACCGGGGTTATCGGGAGACCCAGTACTTC.